This T cell receptor beta chain stems from a study of blood T cell repertoires in COVID-19. Overall study context: PBMCs, B-cell-depleted T cells, or T cells were the source of the cDNA or gDNA that made up the material.

Per the original data handling: Reference gene primer amplification gave nucleated cell count estimates. Produced via immunoSEQ multiplex PCR; TCRdb's table is partial and in-frame only. That table furnishes V, J and clone size, whereas the DNA furnished D and trimming. The sample contains around 240,000 clones, roughly 81% of which appear only once. Concerning this clone itself: The junction departs from germline at one end; a sequencing error may be responsible.

The CDR3 has 11 residues. Germline CDR1 and CDR2: MGHRA and YSYEKL. The J gene is TRBJ1-2, the V gene TRBV4-1, with D perhaps TRBD1 (6 bases). The TCR originated in a man in his forties or fifties with acute or convalescent COVID-19. Sequencing was done on a sample of peripheral blood. The CDR3 loop is CASSQGGGCTF. Written as DNA, the CDR3 is TGCGCCAGCAGCCAAGGCGGGGGCTGCACCTTC.